The next 30 T cell receptor beta chains were all read from a single sample in a study of T cell responses to AZD1222 COVID-19 vaccine. Data came from immunoSEQ multiplex PCR; TCRdb stores just in-frame clones and leaves some out. Found here are about 140,000 clones, around nine tenths of them singletons; the top ten hold 5.5% to 6.5%. This specimen consisted of peripheral blood, obtained on day 0 of AZD1222 vaccination. The source is an adult in good health.

This chain joins TRBV4-3 and TRBJ1-2; D is ambiguous. This CDR3 comprises 15 residues. Trimming cost V 0 bases and J 6 bases, with 14 bases left between them. Per germline, CDR1 LGHNA and CDR2 YSLEER. The chain's CDR3 is CASSQDLRSRDGYTF. The CDR3 DNA sequence: TGCGCCAGCAGCCAAGATTTAAGGAGCCGGGATGGCTACACCTTC.

The rearrangement joins TRBV2 to TRBJ1-1; the D gene is possibly TRBD1 (5 bases). V was trimmed by 0 bases and J by 7 bases, leaving 12 bases between them. The CDR3 covers 14 residues. Germline V CDR1 and CDR2: SNHLY, FYNNEI. The CDR3 here is CASSEARQLIEAFF. The CDR3 DNA is TGTGCCAGCAGTGAAGCGCGACAGCTAATTGAAGCTTTCTTT.

This sequence joins TRBV18 and TRBJ2-5; D not certain. CDR3 size: 14 residues. CDR1 is KGHSH, CDR2 LQKENI, per germline. V was clipped by 1 base and J by 2 bases, with 8 bases between them. CDR3 in DNA: TGTGCCAGCTCACCACTAGTAGCACAAGAGACCCAGTACTTC. Encoded protein: CASSPLVAQETQYF.

DNA of the CDR3: TGCAGCGTTGAAGATGAGGGAAAGGCTAACTATGGCTACACCTTC. Amino acids: CSVEDEGKANYGYTF. The rearrangement uses TRBV29-1 and TRBJ1-2; D is ambiguous. Between the trimmed V and J ends, which lost 0 bases and 0 bases, there was a span of 11 bases. This CDR3 region has 15 residues. From germline, CDR1 is SQVTM and CDR2 ANQGSEA.

The rearrangement uses TRBV6-5 and TRBJ2-7; TRBD1 matches 7 bases. Trimming cost V 7 bases and J 2 bases; bases outside gene matches: 5. Germline assignment: CDR1 MNHEY and CDR2 SVGAGI. The CDR3 is made up of 13 amino acids. The CDR3 protein is CASTQGVAYEQYF. The CDR3 nucleotides are TGTGCCAGCACCCAGGGGGTAGCCTACGAGCAGTACTTC.

Remarks on this clone: This sample also contains other DNA sequences that code for the same CDR3. The chain joins TRBV18 to TRBJ2-5, with no clear D. V lost 3 bases and J 1 base, leaving 3 bases between the germline ends. This CDR3 has 12 residues. Germline CDR1 reads KGHSH; CDR2 reads LQKENI. The CDR3 loop is CASSPGQETQYF. The CDR3, as DNA: TGTGCCAGCTCACCCGGCCAAGAGACCCAGTACTTC.

CDR3 sequence (DNA): TGTGCCAGCTCAAAGGGTAGCTTATCCACCGGGGACAATGAGCAGTTCTTC. It encodes CASSKGSLSTGDNEQFF. The chain has TRBV18 and TRBJ2-1; a possible D gene is TRBD2 (5 bases). This CDR3 has 17 residues. V was pared by 5 bases and J by 5 bases, with 22 bases between. Germline V gene lookup returns CDR1 KGHSH and CDR2 LQKENI.

This clone was detected only a few times. The chain employs TRBV5-1 and TRBJ1-3; no definite D call. This CDR3 has 15 amino acids. V gave up 0 bases and J gave up 1 base, with 8 bases separating them. Germline V gene sequence: CDR1 SGHRS, CDR2 YFSETQ. The CDR3 DNA reads as TGCGCCAGCAGCTTGGGTGCGGTATCTGGAAACACCATATATTTT. Amino acid sequence: CASSLGAVSGNTIYF. The full variable domain, in which reference TRBV5-1 and TRBJ1-3 provide the parts outside the CDR3, is KAGVTQTPRYLIKTRGQQVTLSCSPISGHRSVSWYQQTPGQGLQFLFEYFSETQRNKGNFPGRFSGRQFSNSRSEMNVSTLELGDSALYLCASSLGAVSGNTIYFGEGSWLTVV.

The V call is TRBV30, the J call TRBJ1-5; weak D call: TRBD1 (5 bases). Trimming shortened V by 7 bases and J by 3 bases, and 19 bases separated the two germline ends. The CDR3 is 15 residues long. Looked up from germline, CDR1 is GTSNPN and CDR2 is SVGIG (reference sequence). The CDR3: CASRDPGGINQPQHF. CDR3 DNA: TGTGCCTCGAGAGATCCTGGGGGGATCAATCAGCCCCAGCATTTT.

The rearrangement links TRBV9 to TRBJ1-2; no clear D gene. The CDR3 runs to 15 residues. CDR1 is SGDLS, CDR2 YYNGEE, per germline. Between the trimmed V and J ends, which lost 0 bases and 1 base, there was a span of 10 bases. CDR3 region: CASSVDSGNNYGYTF. For the CDR3, the DNA is TGTGCCAGCAGCGTAGACTCGGGGAATAACTATGGCTACACCTTC.

This CDR3 reads CASSKETGQGQPQHF. The CDR3 DNA reads as TGTGCCAGCAGTAAAGAGACAGGGCAGGGTCAGCCCCAGCATTTT. The V and J genes are TRBV2 and TRBJ1-5; TRBD1 matches 7 bases. Trimming at V came to 5 bases and at J to 6 bases, leaving 10 bases not matched to a gene. This CDR3 is 15 amino acids long. Per the germline V gene, CDR1 is SNHLY and CDR2 is FYNNEI.

Regarding this clone: A junction boundary mismatches the germline segment, possibly from a read error. The chain couples TRBV3-1 (or the pseudogene TRBV3-2) to TRBJ2-5; TRBD2 matches at 10 bases. The CDR3 extends over 15 amino acids. Germline values: CDR1 LGHDT, CDR2 YNNKEL (reference sequence). The CDR3 is CASSQEPAGGLRRDF. CDR3 bases: TGTGCCAGCAGCCAAGAACCAGCGGGAGGGCTGAGGAGGGACTTC.

This sequence joins TRBV7-2 and TRBJ1-5, with D perhaps matching TRBD1 (5 bases). Germline assignment: CDR1 SGHTA and CDR2 FQGNSA. The CDR3 loop spans 14 amino acids. The V end lost 2 bases, the J end lost 4 bases, and 9 bases lay between the germline ends. For the CDR3, the DNA is TGTGCCAGCAGCTTATTGGGGGGTAATCAGCCCCAGCATTTT. Translating gives CASSLLGGNQPQHF.

The chain combines TRBV29-1 with TRBJ1-5, with TRBD1 identical over 9 bases. The germline CDR1 and CDR2 sequences are SQVTM and ANQGSEA. V lost 6 bases, J lost 6 bases, and 15 bases stayed unmatched. CDR3 length: 16 amino acids. CDR3 sequence reads: CSVYRTGESLIQPQHF. The CDR3 nucleotides are TGCAGCGTGTACAGGACAGGGGAAAGTCTAATTCAGCCCCAGCATTTT.

The DNA for the CDR3 is TGTGCCAGCACCTCGTCTACCTACGAGCAGTACTTC. Translation gives CASTSSTYEQYF. The chain recombines TRBV28 with TRBJ2-7; D unclear. Per germline, CDR1 MDHEN and CDR2 SYDVKM. CDR3 length: 12 amino acids. V shed 7 bases and J shed 2 bases, with 9 bases lying between them.

This clone occurred once. The chain recombines TRBV6-5 with TRBJ2-5; 9 bases agree with TRBD1. In germline, CDR1 is MNHEY, CDR2 SVGAGI. V lost 7 bases to trimming and J lost 4 bases; unmatched junction nucleotides: 10. The CDR3 extends over 15 amino acids. CDR3 coding DNA: TGTGCCAGCAAGACTGGGGGACAGGGAGGAGAGACCCAGTACTTC. Amino acids: CASKTGGQGGETQYF.

For the CDR3, the DNA is TGTGCCAGCAGCCAGAGACAGCGCTCTGGAAACACCATATATTTT. Amino acids: CASSQRQRSGNTIYF. The chain uses TRBV3-1 (or the pseudogene TRBV3-2) and TRBJ1-3; possibly TRBD1 for D (5 bases). Germline-derived CDR1 and CDR2 are LGHDT and YNNKEL (reference sequence). Trimming took off 3 bases at V and 0 bases at J, with 9 bases between the two ends. This CDR3 is built from 15 residues.

The chain links TRBV11-3 to TRBJ2-3, with 13 nucleotides matching TRBD2. The V and J ends lost 5 bases and 3 bases, in that order; junction bases with no gene match: 5. The germline V gene encodes CDR1 SGHNT and CDR2 YENEEA. This CDR3 spans 16 amino acids. In nucleotides, the CDR3 is TGTGCCAGCAGCCGTACTAGCGGGAGGGGGACAGATACGCAGTATTTT. Translated: CASSRTSGRGTDTQYF.

CDR3 coding DNA: TGTGCCAGCAGTTTCGGTAGGGCTTCGAGGGACAGAGACTTAAGAACTGGAAACACCATATATTTT. Translated, it gives CASSFGRASRDRDLRTGNTIYF. The chain has TRBV27 and TRBJ1-3; 7 bases map to TRBD1. The CDR3 spans 22 residues. The ends lost 3 bases at V and 2 bases at J; junction bases unmatched: 25. Germline CDR1 MNHEY, CDR2 SMNVEV (reference sequence).

J is TRBJ2-1 and V is TRBV9; TRBD2 aligns across 13 bases. Germline V CDR1 and CDR2: SGDLS, YYNGEE. This CDR3 contains 15 residues. The V gene end was trimmed by 7 bases and the J gene end by 6 bases; junction bases not matched to a gene: 7. In nucleotides, the CDR3 is TGTGCCAGCTCTGGACTAGCGGGAGTAGTCAATGAGCAGTTCTTC. It is translated as CASSGLAGVVNEQFF.

V and J are TRBV28 and TRBJ1-2, with a weak D call TRBD1 (6 bases). CDR1 MDHEN and CDR2 SYDVKM come from the germline V gene. CDR3 length: 14 residues. Between the trimmed V and J ends, which lost 5 bases and 2 bases, there was a span of 12 bases. CDR3 sequence (DNA): TGTGCCAGCAGTGAGCCGGGGGGCAACTATGGCTACACCTTC. It encodes CASSEPGGNYGYTF.

This clone has just one count. J is TRBJ1-2 and V is TRBV9, with no clear D. The V and J ends lost 4 bases and 7 bases respectively, with 11 bases between them. The CDR3 covers 12 residues. CDR1 is SGDLS and CDR2 is YYNGEE in the germline V gene. This CDR3 reads CASSPPDRGYTF. As DNA, the CDR3 is TGTGCCAGCAGCCCACCCGATCGTGGCTACACCTTC.

The V and J genes are TRBV27 and TRBJ2-6; the D is unclear. Germline V lookup: CDR1 MNHEY, CDR2 SMNVEV (reference sequence). With 7 bases removed from V and 5 bases from J, the gap between germline ends came to 33 bases. This CDR3 has 21 amino acids. CDR3 residues: CASTKIWGIDLISLRANVLTF. CDR3 DNA sequence: TGTGCCAGCACCAAGATTTGGGGTATCGACCTTATCTCTCTCCGGGCCAACGTCCTGACTTTC.

The gene calls are TRBV29-1 and TRBJ2-7; 7 nucleotides agree with TRBD2. Germline V gives CDR1 SQVTM, CDR2 ANQGSEA. Germline trimming cut 6 bases from V and 2 bases from J; bases unmatched to any gene: 7. The CDR3 totals 13 residues. Here the CDR3 reads CSVGSGTTYEQYF. As DNA, the CDR3 is TGCAGCGTGGGAAGCGGGACTACCTACGAGCAGTACTTC.

The chain has TRBV4-3 and TRBJ2-2; possibly TRBD1 or TRBD2 for D (5 bases each). This CDR3 is built from 15 residues. The V end lost 0 bases, the J end lost 8 bases, and 13 bases lay between the germline ends. Germline V gene sequence: CDR1 LGHNA, CDR2 YSLEER. CDR3 DNA sequence: TGCGCCAGCAGCCAAGATCCAGCCGGGGCGGGGGAGCTGTTTTTT. Translating gives CASSQDPAGAGELFF.

The rearrangement joins TRBV9 to TRBJ2-2, with a possible D match to TRBD1 (5 bases). CDR1 and CDR2 from the germline V gene are SGDLS and YYNGEE. The CDR3 covers 14 residues. V was cut by 4 bases and J by 0 bases, with 7 bases left in between. As DNA, the CDR3 is TGTGCCAGCAGCCTGGACACGAACACCGGGGAGCTGTTTTTT. Translation gives CASSLDTNTGELFF.

Concerning this clone: It is unclear where the CDR3 begins or ends on the DNA, so no DNA is shown, and the CDR3 is as TCRdb lists it. V usage is TRBV6-5 and J usage is TRBJ1-1. Germline V gene data show CDR1 as MNHEY and CDR2 as SVGAGI. The CDR3 spans 14 amino acids, including both terminal residues. CDR3 sequence: CASSSSRANTEAFF.

The chain is built from TRBV7-2 and TRBJ1-2; maybe TRBD1 (6 bases). The V gene lost 8 bases and the J gene lost 4 bases, with 14 bases spanning the gap. Per the germline V gene, CDR1 is SGHTA and CDR2 is FQGNSA. This CDR3 has 13 amino acids. The CDR3 reads CASDTGAIYGYTF. CDR3 bases: TGTGCCAGCGATACGGGGGCCATCTATGGCTACACCTTC.

This rearrangement joins TRBV13 to TRBJ2-3; 9 bases are shared with TRBD1. This CDR3 has 15 amino acids. Losses at the gene ends were 3 bases for V and 0 bases for J; bases not matched to a gene: 1. The germline V gene has CDR1 PRHDT and CDR2 FYEKMQ (reference sequence). The CDR3 region is CASSFGQGSTDTQYF. The CDR3, as DNA: TGTGCCAGCAGCTTTGGACAGGGGAGCACAGATACGCAGTATTTT.

The chain joins TRBV19 to TRBJ1-2, with D unresolved. The CDR3 is made up of 14 amino acids. Germline lookup yields CDR1 LNHDA and CDR2 SQIVND (reference sequence). The V end was cut by 4 bases, the J end by 8 bases, with 17 bases between. CDR3 coding DNA: TGTGCCAGTAGTAATAGGGCCCGAGAAGCGGGCTACACCTTC. It translates to CASSNRAREAGYTF. The complete variable domain, with remaining parts taken from reference TRBV19 and TRBJ1-2, reads DGGITQSPKYLFRKEGQNVTLSCEQNLNHDAMYWYRQDPGQGLRLIYYSQIVNDFQKGDIAEGYSVSREKKESFPLTVTSAQKNPTAFYLCASSNRAREAGYTFGSGTRLTVV.